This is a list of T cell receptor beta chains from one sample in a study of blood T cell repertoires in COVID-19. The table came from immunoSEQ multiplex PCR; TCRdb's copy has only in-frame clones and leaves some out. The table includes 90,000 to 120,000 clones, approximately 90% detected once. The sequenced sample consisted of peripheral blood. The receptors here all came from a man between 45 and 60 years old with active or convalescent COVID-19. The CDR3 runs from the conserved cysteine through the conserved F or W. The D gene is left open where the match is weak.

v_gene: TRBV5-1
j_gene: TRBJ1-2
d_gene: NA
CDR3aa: CASSLFGNNDPFGYTF

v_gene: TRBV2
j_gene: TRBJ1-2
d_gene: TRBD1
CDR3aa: CASSEGQGEANYGYTF

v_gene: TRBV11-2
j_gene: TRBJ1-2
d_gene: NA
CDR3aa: CASSLVAGEYNYGYTF

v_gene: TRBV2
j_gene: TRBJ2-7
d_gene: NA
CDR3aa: CASSEGLGYEQYF

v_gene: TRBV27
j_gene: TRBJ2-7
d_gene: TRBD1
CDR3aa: CASSLRQGVSYEQYF

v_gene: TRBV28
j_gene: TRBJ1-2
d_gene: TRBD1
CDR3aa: CASSPGGGVIYGYTF

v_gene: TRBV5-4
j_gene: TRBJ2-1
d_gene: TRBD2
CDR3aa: CASSFGLAGGGVRRGNEQFF

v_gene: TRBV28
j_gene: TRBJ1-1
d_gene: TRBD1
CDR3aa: CASSSYRGTTEAFF

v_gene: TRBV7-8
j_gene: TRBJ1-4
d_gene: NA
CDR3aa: CASSLGLAPVNEKLFF

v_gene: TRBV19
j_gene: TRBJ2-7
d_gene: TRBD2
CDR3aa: CASSGVGGTNSYEQYF

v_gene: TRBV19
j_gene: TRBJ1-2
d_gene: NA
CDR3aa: CASSNGQPYTF

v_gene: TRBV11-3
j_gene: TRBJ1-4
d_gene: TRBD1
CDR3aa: CASSSGQTTNEKLFF

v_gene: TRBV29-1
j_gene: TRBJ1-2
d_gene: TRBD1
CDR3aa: CSVDTGARYTF

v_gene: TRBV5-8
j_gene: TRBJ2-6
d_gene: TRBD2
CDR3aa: CASSFGLEKAGANVLTF

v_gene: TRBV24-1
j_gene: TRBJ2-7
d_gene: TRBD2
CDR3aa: CATSDSGRAGQYF

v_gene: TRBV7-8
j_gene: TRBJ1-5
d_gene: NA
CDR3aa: CASSLKGNQPQHF

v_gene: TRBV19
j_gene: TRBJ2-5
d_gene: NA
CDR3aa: CASSILLRETQYF

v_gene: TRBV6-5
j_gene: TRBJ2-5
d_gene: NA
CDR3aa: CASSDRRGETQYF

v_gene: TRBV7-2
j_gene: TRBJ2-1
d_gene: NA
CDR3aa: CASSYRGGSEQFF